The T cell receptor beta chain under discussion was sequenced for a study of T cell repertoires in cytomegalovirus infection (dated by TCRdb to the late 2010s). At the level of the whole study: Because public TCR beta signatures pointed to carriage of CMV infection together with the matching HLA type, the HLA type of each donor mattered for the analysis. Overall study results and their limits: In the ex vivo response, HLA-C-restricted CMV-specific TCR beta clonotypes were dominant, and in two of eight donors the single most frequent clonotype came from this HLA-C-restricted group. Carriers of CMV infection plus the relevant HLA type were discriminated by the cumulative frequency of public TCR beta family members in the study cohort and in an independent roughly 320-donor cohort.

This clonotype was observed many times. The antigen this receptor binds is unknown. Base qualities are not provided; no much larger clone lies one nucleotide away. Looking up the germline V gene yields CDR1 MNHNS and CDR2 SASEGT. The CDR3 runs 15 amino acids, cysteine and phenylalanine included. CDR3 DNA is the only sequence kept; it has 45 bases, read in frame from the first base. Between the V and J ends, shortened by 1 base and 4 bases respectively, the junction contains 11 bases. Data came from an Illumina HiSeq 1500. TCRdb applied fastp at Q25 and MiXCR to the public reads, then kept only in-frame beta chains. Entries are consolidated by CDR3 protein sequence, retaining the most common genes and DNA. The sample table holds roughly 230,000 distinct CDR3 sequences, of which 9% to 15% were seen once. The top ten clones comprise roughly 1.7% of the sample.

The V gene is TRBV6-1 and the J gene is TRBJ1-3, with no confident D gene call. The sequenced sample consisted of PBMCs. The source is a human donor in good health (CMV status not recorded). Some clones in this sample may be carry-over from other donors' samples. DNA sequence: TGTGCCAGCAGTGAAGTTGGGGTAGAAGGAAACACCATATATTTT. This translates into CASSEVGVEGNTIYF.